Listed below are T cell receptor beta chains from one sample, sequenced in a study of cytomegalovirus exposure and HLA in healthy donors. Method: immunoSEQ multiplex PCR; TCRdb's copy keeps in-frame clones and lacks some. The table shows roughly 140,000 clones, with approximately 68% occurring only once. The sample taken for sequencing was PBMCs. The receptor source for this set is a man aged 40-49 years in good health and CMV-seronegative. CDR3s include the opening cysteine and the closing phenylalanine or tryptophan. D genes are given only for firm matches. The listing skips clone size in some rows; elsewhere it reads once, few, many or a size class.

>NA|TRBD1|TRBV28|TRBJ1-2
TGTGCCAGCAGTTTATCCTTCGACAGGGTGTCAGAATATGGCTACACCTTC
CASSLSFDRVSEYGYTF
>NA|TRBD2|TRBV5-4|TRBJ2-5
TGTGCCAGCTCAGCGGGAGGAAACCCCCAAGAGACCCAGTACTTC
CASSAGGNPQETQYF
>NA|NA|TRBV10-1|TRBJ2-7
TGCGCCAGCAGCCTGTCAGCGGGGACAGGAGTCTACGAGCAGTACTTC
CASSLSAGTGVYEQYF
>NA|TRBD1|TRBV2|TRBJ1-5
TGTGCCAGCAGGGAAGGGGGCTCTCAGCCCCAGCATTTT
CASREGGSQPQHF
>NA|NA|TRBV28|TRBJ2-3
TGTGCCAGCAGCAGAACAGGTTCAACAGTTACGCAGTATTTT
CASSRTGSTVTQYF
>few|TRBD1|TRBV10-3|TRBJ2-3
TGTGCCATCAGTGCTGGACAGGGGGCGGCAGATACGCAGTATTTT
CAISAGQGAADTQYF
>NA|TRBD1|TRBV5-1|TRBJ1-5
TGCGCCAGCAGCTTAGGGACAGGGGGGTCTCAGCCCCAGCATTTT
CASSLGTGGSQPQHF
>few|NA|TRBV6-5|TRBJ2-1
TGTGCCAGCAGTTACGGGGCCAATGAGCAGTTCTTC
CASSYGANEQFF
>once|NA|TRBV4-3|TRBJ2-7
TGCGCCAGCAGCCAAGATTTTCCGGACAGCCAAACCTTC
CASSQDFPDSQTF
>NA|NA|TRBV2|TRBJ1-2
TGTGCCAGCACTTCCAGGGTAGGATATGGCTACACCTTC
CASTSRVGYGYTF
>NA|NA|TRBV7-8|TRBJ1-2
TGTGCCAGCAGCCCCGGACACCGTGGCCAGGTTGAGTTAGGCTACACCTTC
CASSPGHRGQVELGYTF
>NA|TRBD2|TRBV5-6|TRBJ2-3
TGTGCCAGCAGCCCCTGGACTAGCGGGGGGCGAGATACGCAGTATTTT
CASSPWTSGGRDTQYF
>NA|TRBD2|TRBV4-2|TRBJ2-3
TGTGCCAGCAGCCAAGAGGGGACTAGCGAGACAGATACGCAGTATTTT
CASSQEGTSETDTQYF
>NA|NA|TRBV7-9|TRBJ1-1
TGTGCCAGCAGCTTAGTACCTTTGGGCTTCCGGAACACTGAAGCTTTCTTT
CASSLVPLGFRNTEAFF
>NA|TRBD1|TRBV19|TRBJ2-1
TGTGCCAGTAGGGACAGGGGCTACAATGAGCAGTTCTTC
CASRDRGYNEQFF
>NA|TRBD1|TRBV6-1|TRBJ2-7
TGTGCCAGCAGTGAAGGTCCCGGGACAGGGGTCAACGAGCAGTACTTC
CASSEGPGTGVNEQYF
>NA|NA|TRBV7-6|TRBJ2-1
TGTGCCAGCAGCTTAGCCGGAGGGCCTTTGTACAATGAGCAGTTCTTC
CASSLAGGPLYNEQFF
>NA|NA|TRBV5-1|TRBJ2-5
TGCGCCAGCAGCTTGCCCCACGGAGGAACAAAAGAGACCCAGTACTTC
CASSLPHGGTKETQYF
>NA|TRBD2|TRBV7-3|TRBJ2-1
TGTGCCAGCAGCTTAGGGCGGGGGGGGTACAATGAGCAGTTCTTC
CASSLGRGGYNEQFF
>NA|TRBD1|TRBV27|TRBJ2-7
TGTGCCAGCAGGCAGACAGGGACCTACGAGCAGTACTTC
CASRQTGTYEQYF
>NA|TRBD1|TRBV4-1|TRBJ2-1
TGCGCCAGCAGCCCAAAGACAGGGCTTGGGTACAATGAGCAGTTCTTC
CASSPKTGLGYNEQFF
>once|TRBD1|TRBV29-1|TRBJ2-1
TGCAGCGTTGAAGGGGGGACAGGCGGGGATGAGCAGTTCTTC
CSVEGGTGGDEQFF
>NA|TRBD2|TRBV13|TRBJ2-7
TGTGCCAGCAGCTCGAGCGGGGCTCCAGGGCTGGCAGCCGAGCAGTACTTC
CASSSSGAPGLAAEQYF
>NA|TRBD1|TRBV15|TRBJ2-3
TGTGCCACACAGGGGGCCTTGAAAGATACGCAGTATTTT
CATQGALKDTQYF
>few|TRBD2|TRBV6-5|TRBJ2-1
TGTGCCAGCAGCACCGGGACTAGTAGGAATGAGCAGTTCTTC
CASSTGTSRNEQFF
>NA|NA|TRBV6-4|TRBJ2-5
TGTGCCAGCAGTGAAAACCGAGCCGAGACCCAGTACTTC
CASSENRAETQYF